A selection of T cell receptor beta chains follows, all from one sample in a study of cytomegalovirus exposure and HLA in healthy donors. Clones were read by immunoSEQ multiplex PCR, and TCRdb kept only the in-frame ones, dropping some. The sample has approximately 150,000 clones, under 85% seen once; the top ten hold about 2.5%. Specimen: PBMCs. The receptors originated from a human donor in good health. The CDR3 runs from the conserved cysteine through the conserved F or W. The order of the fields is clone size, D gene, J gene, V gene, CDR3 protein, CDR3 DNA. D genes are given only for firm matches. Size is omitted from some rows. Given values are once, few, many or a class for expanded clones.

>many|NA|TRBJ1-3|TRBV6-5
CASSWGAGNTIYF
TGTGCCAGCAGTTGGGGGGCTGGAAACACCATATATTTT
>once|NA|TRBJ2-2|TRBV5-1
CASSLGIGILAKDTGELFF
TGCGCCAGCAGCTTGGGTATCGGGATACTAGCAAAAGACACCGGGGAGCTGTTTTTT
>NA|NA|TRBJ1-6|TRBV5-6
CASRSGHPNSPLHF
TGTGCCAGCAGGTCGGGACATCCCAATTCACCCCTCCACTTT
>few|TRBD2|TRBJ2-3|TRBV4-1
CASSLSGGDTQYF
TGCGCCAGCAGCCTTAGCGGGGGGGATACGCAGTATTTT
>NA|TRBD2|TRBJ2-3|TRBV5-1
CASSSRPSGDTDTQYF
TGCGCCAGCAGCTCGAGGCCTAGCGGGGACACAGATACGCAGTATTTT
>many|NA|TRBJ2-1|TRBV7-3
CASSLIGSPSSYNEQFF
TGTGCCAGCAGCTTAATTGGTAGTCCGAGCTCCTACAATGAGCAGTTCTTC
>NA|TRBD1|TRBJ2-7|TRBV11-2
CASSLDHLRDRDFSYEQYF
TGTGCCAGCAGCTTAGACCATTTGAGGGACAGGGATTTCTCCTACGAGCAGTACTTC
>NA|TRBD1|TRBJ1-3|TRBV5-6
CASSFLGQGSGNTIYF
TGTGCCAGCAGCTTCCTCGGACAGGGGTCTGGAAACACCATATATTTT
>NA|NA|TRBJ2-3|TRBV6-4
CASSQGDTSTDTQYF
TGTGCCAGCAGTCAAGGGGATACTAGCACAGATACGCAGTATTTT
>NA|TRBD1|TRBJ2-7|TRBV30
CAWSVRGQSYEQYF
TGTGCCTGGAGTGTAAGGGGACAGTCCTACGAGCAGTACTTC
>few|NA|TRBJ2-3|TRBV7-9
CASSPGNAGKGRDTQYF
TGTGCCAGCAGCCCCGGTAATGCAGGGAAAGGTCGAGATACGCAGTATTTT
>few|NA|TRBJ1-1|TRBV6-5
CASSYSWARTEAFF
TGTGCCAGCAGTTACTCTTGGGCCCGTACTGAAGCTTTCTTT
>once|NA|TRBJ1-1|TRBV4-1
CASSQWVGSTEAFF
TGCGCCAGCAGCCAATGGGTGGGGAGCACTGAAGCTTTCTTT
>NA|TRBD1|TRBJ2-3|TRBV7-9
CASSQATGGRTDTQYF
TGTGCCAGCAGCCAAGCGACAGGGGGCCGGACAGATACGCAGTATTTT
>NA|TRBD1|TRBJ1-1|TRBV6-6
CASSYLGQENTEAFF
TGTGCCAGCAGTTACCTAGGACAGGAGAACACTGAAGCTTTCTTT
>NA|TRBD1|TRBJ1-5|TRBV19
CASCPRDRGKVPQHF
TGTGCCAGTTGTCCCAGGGACAGGGGGAAAGTGCCCCAGCATTTT
>NA|NA|TRBJ2-3|TRBV7-3
CASSSGLFTDTQYF
TGTGCCAGCAGCTCCGGACTCTTCACAGATACGCAGTATTTT
>NA|TRBD1|TRBJ1-2|TRBV19
CASSNIGTGNYGYTF
TGTGCCAGTAGTAACATCGGGACAGGGAACTATGGCTACACCTTC
>NA|NA|TRBJ2-7|TRBV7-8
CASSLGRTAAGPRNEQYF
TGTGCCAGCAGCTTGGGGCGGACCGCCGCGGGACCAAGAAACGAGCAGTACTTC
>few|NA|TRBJ2-3|TRBV5-4
CASSLRADTQYF
TGTGCCAGCAGCTTGCGGGCAGATACGCAGTATTTT
>few|TRBD1|TRBJ1-2|TRBV7-2
CASSLGQGTIRYLLYGYTF
TGTGCCAGCAGCTTGGGACAGGGGACCATTCGATACCTCCTCTATGGCTACACCTTC
>NA|TRBD1|TRBJ1-1|TRBV6-6
CASRSPGTGTTEAFF
TGTGCCAGCAGGTCCCCCGGGACAGGGACCACTGAAGCTTTCTTT
>NA|TRBD1|TRBJ2-1|TRBV9
CASGDRYLGNEQFF
TGTGCCAGTGGGGACAGGTACCTGGGCAATGAGCAGTTCTTC
>NA|TRBD2|TRBJ2-2|TRBV4-1
CASSQARLAGGGELFF
TGCGCCAGCAGCCAAGCCCGACTAGCGGGGGGTGGGGAGCTGTTTTTT
>NA|NA|TRBJ2-3|TRBV15
CATSRGRGSADTQYF
TGTGCCACCAGCAGAGGAAGGGGCTCGGCAGATACGCAGTATTTT
>NA|TRBD1|TRBJ1-1|TRBV7-6
CASSPGTGGTEAFF
TGTGCCAGCAGCCCCGGGACAGGGGGCACTGAAGCTTTCTTT
>NA|TRBD2|TRBJ2-6|TRBV13
CASRVGGYSGANVLTF
TGTGCCAGCAGGGTGGGGGGGTACTCTGGGGCCAACGTCCTGACTTTC
>NA|NA|TRBJ2-2|TRBV19
CASSLGSGDTGELFF
TGTGCCAGTAGTTTGGGGAGTGGGGACACCGGGGAGCTGTTTTTT
>few|TRBD1|TRBJ1-4|TRBV15
CATSSPRSGTANEKLFF
TGTGCCACCAGCAGCCCCAGGTCGGGGACAGCGAATGAAAAACTGTTTTTT
>NA|NA|TRBJ2-2|TRBV7-9
CASSPGTPGGGELFF
TGTGCCAGCAGCCCCGGGACACCCGGCGGCGGGGAGCTGTTTTTT
>once|TRBD2|TRBJ2-1|TRBV13
CASSYYGGADEQFF
TGTGCCAGCAGTTATTACGGGGGGGCAGATGAGCAGTTCTTC
>NA|TRBD2|TRBJ2-1|TRBV10-2
CASSESGGGYNEQFF
TGCGCCAGCAGTGAGTCGGGCGGGGGGTACAATGAGCAGTTCTTC
>few|TRBD2|TRBJ2-7|TRBV5-6
CASSFWTSGGLAFYEQYF
TGTGCCAGCAGCTTCTGGACTAGCGGGGGGCTGGCGTTCTACGAGCAGTACTTC
>NA|TRBD1|TRBJ1-6|TRBV2
CASSADRASNSPLHF
TGTGCCAGCAGCGCCGACAGGGCTTCCAATTCACCTCTCCACTTT
>few|NA|TRBJ1-2|TRBV7-9
CASVGEGYYGYTF
TGTGCCAGTGTAGGGGAGGGGTACTATGGCTACACCTTC
>NA|TRBD1|TRBJ1-1|TRBV5-4
CASNRDRGYEAFF
TGTGCCAGCAACCGGGACAGGGGTTATGAAGCTTTCTTT
>NA|NA|TRBJ1-6|TRBV6-5
CASGGQSPYSPLHF
TGTGCCAGTGGGGGCCAGAGCCCTTATTCACCCCTCCACTTT
>NA|NA|TRBJ1-5|TRBV18
CASSLRRDQPQHF
TGTGCCAGCTCACTAAGACGGGATCAGCCCCAGCATTTT
>NA|TRBD1|TRBJ2-3|TRBV30
CAWSVQGGDTQYF
TGTGCCTGGAGTGTACAGGGGGGAGATACGCAGTATTTT
>NA|TRBD2|TRBJ2-7|TRBV4-1
CASSQLPGGPRYEQYF
TGCGCCAGCAGCCAGCTCCCGGGGGGGCCTCGCTACGAGCAGTACTTC
>NA|TRBD1|TRBJ2-7|TRBV11-3
CASSPTTGTGAYEQYF
TGTGCCAGCAGCCCTACAACCGGGACAGGGGCCTACGAGCAGTACTTC
>few|NA|TRBJ2-5|TRBV5-1
CASSLDIGQGETQYF
TGTGCCAGCAGCTTGGATATCGGGCAGGGAGAGACCCAGTACTTC
>many|TRBD2|TRBJ2-3|TRBV5-1
CASSLARGDTDTQYF
TGCGCCAGCAGCTTGGCTCGGGGGGACACAGATACGCAGTATTTT
>NA|TRBD1|TRBJ2-7|TRBV6-6
CASSNTPRGKYEQYF
TGTGCCAGCAGCAACACGCCCAGGGGGAAGTACGAGCAGTACTTC
>NA|NA|TRBJ2-5|TRBV11-3
CASSSRHNQETQYF
TGTGCCAGCAGCTCGCGACATAATCAAGAGACCCAGTACTTC
>NA|TRBD1|TRBJ2-5|TRBV7-3
CASSPSRGKSETQYF
TGTGCCAGCAGCCCCTCCAGGGGGAAGTCGGAGACCCAGTACTTC
>NA|NA|TRBJ2-3|TRBV27
CASSWGFSTDTQYF
TGTGCCAGCAGTTGGGGCTTTAGCACAGATACGCAGTATTTT
>NA|NA|TRBJ2-1|TRBV5-1
CASSFRDNADEQFF
TGCGCCAGCAGCTTCCGGGACAATGCGGATGAGCAGTTCTTC
>NA|TRBD1|TRBJ1-2|TRBV19
CASSMGQLDGYTF
TGTGCCAGTAGTATGGGACAGCTGGACGGCTACACCTTC
>NA|NA|TRBJ1-1|TRBV6-1
CASRGGEKANTEAFF
TGTGCCAGCCGGGGAGGGGAGAAGGCGAACACTGAAGCTTTCTTT
>NA|TRBD1|TRBJ2-1|TRBV9
CASSVGQGARDEQFF
TGTGCCAGCAGCGTCGGACAGGGGGCCAGGGATGAGCAGTTCTTC
>NA|NA|TRBJ2-1|TRBV30
CAWSMRRRRDEQFF
TGTGCCTGGAGTATGCGGCGCCGGCGTGATGAGCAGTTCTTC
>once|NA|TRBJ2-1|TRBV4-3
CASSQESQGDEQFF
TGCGCCAGCAGCCAAGAGAGTCAGGGCGATGAGCAGTTCTTC
>NA|TRBD2|TRBJ2-7|TRBV7-2
CASSPRTSGDYEQYF
TGTGCCAGCAGCCCCAGGACTAGCGGAGACTACGAGCAGTACTTC
>NA|NA|TRBJ1-1|TRBV7-7
CASSLGLGTEAFF
TGTGCTAGCAGCTTAGGATTGGGGACAGAAGCTTTCTTT
>few|TRBD1|TRBJ1-2|TRBV7-3
CASSTDRDYGYTF
TGTGCCAGCAGCACGGACAGGGACTATGGCTACACCTTC
>NA|TRBD2|TRBJ2-7|TRBV7-8
CASSLVGLAGVYEQYF
TGTGCCAGCAGCTTAGTTGGACTAGCGGGGGTGTACGAGCAGTACTTC
>NA|TRBD1|TRBJ1-5|TRBV27
CARTRDRDSNQPQHF
TGTGCCAGGACCCGGGACAGGGATAGCAATCAGCCCCAGCATTTT
>few|NA|TRBJ1-2|TRBV4-1
CASSQDPNPIDGYTF
TGCGCCAGCAGCCAAGACCCGAACCCTATTGATGGCTACACCTTC